This T cell receptor (beta chain) appears in the sequencing data of a study of T cells in Graves' hyperthyroidism and ophthalmopathy. Only a few counts were recorded for this clonotype. Its antigen is not known. Study observations and caveats: Model predictions of ophthalmopathy came a median around 7.1 months before onset.

For the diagnoses, clinical symptoms, serum thyroxine and TRAb, thyroid ultrasound and orbital computed tomography were used. It was RNA transcripts that yielded the amplified TCR beta CDR3 regions. When the TCR CDR3 underwent first-round RT-PCR, the HTBI primer set was used. Each CDR3 protein is one row after TCRdb ran MiXCR on the multiplex PCR reads. This repertoire shows roughly 400,000 distinct CDR3 sequences, approximately 25% found once; its top ten account for around four fifths. The length of the CDR3 is 15 residues. CDR1 and CDR2 (germline): DFQATT, SNEGSKA (reference sequence). The germline V and J ends were trimmed by 0 bases and 0 bases, with 10 bases remaining between them.

This TCR derives from a man aged 45 to 65 with Graves' hyperthyroidism. Specimen: blood. V gene TRBV20-1 combines with J gene TRBJ2-3, with D perhaps TRBD2 (6 bases). The CDR3 here is CSARDGLASTDTQYF. CDR3 nucleotide sequence: TGCAGTGCTAGAGATGGGCTAGCGAGCACAGATACGCAGTATTTT.